One and the same sample provided the 20 T cell receptor beta chains below, sequenced in a study of shared clonotypes between healthy human individuals (dated by TCRdb to 2018 to 2021). The library was built by means of the immunoSEQ multiplex PCR assay. TCRdb's version of the immuneACCESS table is confined to in-frame rearrangements and falls short of the full clone set. An unresolved V gene accounts for under half of the shortfall where checked; the remainder is of unknown origin. The sample table shows approximately 530,000 clones, and 90% to 97% are seen once. The biggest ten clones account for about 0.064% of the sample. Sequenced: naive CD4+ T cells sorted from blood. The cell subset or site label here, explained by the study, means: CD45RA+ positively selected. These receptors were collected from a woman aged 25 to 39 in good health.

J is TRBJ2-3 and V is TRBV19; perhaps TRBD1 as D (6 bases). V was shortened by 4 bases and J by 3 bases, with 17 bases between the two germline ends. CDR1 is LNHDA and CDR2 is SQIVND in the germline V gene (reference sequence). The CDR3 length is 16 residues. CDR3 coding DNA: TGTGCCAGTAGTACGGGTCGTACAGGGTCGACAGATACGCAGTATTTT. Its protein product is CASSTGRTGSTDTQYF.

The chain joins TRBV10-3 to TRBJ1-1; no reliable D call. CDR1 is ENHRY, CDR2 SYGVKD, per germline. The CDR3 consists of 12 residues. V dropped 6 bases and J dropped 6 bases, with 11 bases sitting between them. The CDR3, as DNA: TGTGCCATCAGCGAGGAGGGCGCTGAAGCTTTCTTT. Its protein is CAISEEGAEAFF.

V gene TRBV27 combines with J gene TRBJ1-4; no firm D call. V was shortened by 2 bases and J by 7 bases, with 11 bases between the two germline ends. CDR1 MNHEY and CDR2 SMNVEV come from the germline V gene (reference sequence). The CDR3 sequence is 14 residues long. The CDR3: CASSLQAGGEKLFF. The DNA for the CDR3 is TGTGCCAGCAGTTTACAGGCGGGCGGTGAAAAACTGTTTTTT. Drawing the rest from reference TRBV27 and TRBJ1-4, the complete variable domain is EAQVTQNPRYLITVTGKKLTVTCSQNMNHEYMSWYRQDPGLGLRQIYYSMNVEVTDKGDVPEGYKVSRKEKRNFPLILESPSPNQTSLYFCASSLQAGGEKLFFGSGTQLSVL.

This sequence joins TRBV4-1 and TRBJ2-7, with a weak D call TRBD2 (5 bases). Germline CDR1 and CDR2: MGHRA and YSYEKL. The CDR3 consists of 15 residues. Between the trimmed V and J ends, which lost 4 bases and 1 base, there was a span of 14 bases. CDR3 in DNA: TGCGCCAGCAGCCTCGGGGATAGCGCGTCCTACGAGCAGTACTTC. This codes for CASSLGDSASYEQYF.

The table lists this clone with a count of one. The J gene is TRBJ1-2, the V gene TRBV19; TRBD1 matches at 7 bases. Germline values: CDR1 LNHDA, CDR2 SQIVND (reference sequence). Trimming cost V 2 bases and J 3 bases; bases outside gene matches: 9. The CDR3 runs to 16 residues. The DNA for the CDR3 is TGTGCCAGTAGTATACTCACGGCAGGGGGATACTATGGCTACACCTTC. It codes for CASSILTAGGYYGYTF.

The V call is TRBV6-5, the J call TRBJ2-2; TRBD2 is a possible D gene (6 bases). The CDR3 consists of 15 residues. The V end was cut by 6 bases, the J end by 5 bases, with 16 bases between. Germline CDR1 reads MNHEY; CDR2 reads SVGAGI. CDR3 protein: CASRWTTGLTGELFF. CDR3 sequence (DNA): TGTGCCAGCAGATGGACTACGGGTTTGACCGGGGAGCTGTTTTTT.

V usage is TRBV6-5 and J usage is TRBJ1-3, with 7 positions matching TRBD1. J lost 3 bases, V lost 2 bases, and 4 bases had no gene match. The CDR3 length is 15 residues. Germline lookup yields CDR1 MNHEY and CDR2 SVGAGI. As DNA, the CDR3 is TGTGCCAGCAGTTACCAACAGGGGTATGGAAACACCATATATTTT. Translated, it gives CASSYQQGYGNTIYF.

The rearrangement joins TRBV19 to TRBJ2-7; 12 positions agree with TRBD2. The junction had 9 bases not matched to a gene; V was cut back by 4 bases and J by 5 bases. This CDR3 comprises 16 residues. Looked up from germline, CDR1 is LNHDA and CDR2 is SQIVND (reference sequence). This CDR3 is CASSTLGTSGLNEQYF. In DNA, the CDR3 is TGTGCCAGTAGTACGCTAGGGACTAGCGGGTTGAACGAGCAGTACTTC.

This rearrangement joins TRBV9 to TRBJ1-1; 7 bases line up with TRBD1. V was pared by 5 bases and J by 4 bases, with 8 bases of the junction left unmatched. The CDR3 extends over 14 amino acids. CDR1 SGDLS and CDR2 YYNGEE come from the germline V gene. The DNA of the CDR3 is TGTGCCAGCAGTGGACAGGCCCCGAGCACTGAAGCTTTCTTT. It codes for CASSGQAPSTEAFF.

The chain couples TRBV28 to TRBJ2-5; D call uncertain. The J call is uncertain, as TRBJ2-7 better fits the DNA end. Germline loops: CDR1 MDHEN, CDR2 SYDVKM. There are 15 residues in the CDR3. The CDR3 DNA follows: TGTGCCAGCAGGCATGCGCTCCGTGGGTCCTACGAGCAGTACTTC. Translation: CASRHALRGSYEQYF.

This sequence joins TRBV15 and TRBJ2-3; TRBD2 is a possible D gene (5 bases). V lost 1 base and J lost 4, with 18 bases in between. This CDR3 region has 17 residues. CDR1 LNHNV and CDR2 YYDKDF come from the germline V gene (reference sequence). The CDR3 region is CATSRAMAGLGADTQYF. CDR3 nucleotide sequence: TGTGCCACCAGCAGAGCAATGGCAGGACTTGGCGCAGATACGCAGTATTTT.

The chain combines TRBV6-6 with TRBJ1-2, with D perhaps TRBD1 (6 bases). Germline V gene lookup returns CDR1 MNHNY and CDR2 SVGAGI (reference sequence). This CDR3 comprises 14 residues. V was shortened by 4 bases and J by 4 bases, with 13 bases between the two germline ends. CDR3 bases: TGTGCCAGCAGTTCTCCCCAGGGGACCTATGGCTACACCTTC. This translates into CASSSPQGTYGYTF.

Concerning this clone: The same CDR3 arises from other DNA sequences in this sample as well. The chain carries TRBV5-1 and TRBJ2-1; D is uncertain. V was shortened by 0 bases and J by 2 bases, with 3 bases between the two germline ends. Germline V gene lookup returns CDR1 SGHRS and CDR2 YFSETQ. This CDR3 contains 13 residues. In DNA, the CDR3 is TGCGCCAGCAGCTTGGGGGCCTACAATGAGCAGTTCTTC. Translation gives CASSLGAYNEQFF. Complete variable domain (other parts from reference TRBV5-1 and TRBJ2-1): KAGVTQTPRYLIKTRGQQVTLSCSPISGHRSVSWYQQTPGQGLQFLFEYFSETQRNKGNFPGRFSGRQFSNSRSEMNVSTLELGDSALYLCASSLGAYNEQFFGPGTRLTVL.

The chain links TRBV13 to TRBJ2-7; no clear D. The V end lost 0 bases, the J end lost 4 bases, and 7 bases lay between the germline ends. The CDR3 sequence is 13 residues long. Looked up from germline, CDR1 is PRHDT and CDR2 is FYEKMQ (reference sequence). This CDR3 reads CASSLGQKYEQYF. In nucleotides, the CDR3 is TGTGCCAGCAGCTTAGGACAGAAATACGAGCAGTACTTC.

Points on this clone: Distinct nucleotide sequences in the sample also encode this CDR3. This sequence joins TRBV5-1 and TRBJ1-1; 9 nucleotides agree with TRBD1. Germline V lookup: CDR1 SGHRS, CDR2 YFSETQ. Unmatched junction bases numbered 7, after V lost 4 bases and J lost 3 bases. This CDR3 has 15 amino acids. The CDR3 DNA reads as TGCGCCAGCAGCCTACTGACAGGGGGAGACACTGAAGCTTTCTTT. The encoded protein is CASSLLTGGDTEAFF.

The genes are TRBV28 and TRBJ2-5, with 8 bases identical to TRBD1. CDR3 length: 17 residues. The germline V gene encodes CDR1 MDHEN and CDR2 SYDVKM. Trimming removed 5 bases from V and 5 bases from J; junction bases left unmatched: 16. The CDR3 sequence is CASSPWGGSGGEETQYF. The CDR3 region has the DNA TGTGCCAGCAGTCCATGGGGCGGTTCAGGGGGCGAGGAGACCCAGTACTTC. The variable domain in full, completed from reference TRBV28 and TRBJ2-5, reads DVKVTQSSRYLVKRTGEKVFLECVQDMDHENMFWYRQDPGLGLRLIYFSYDVKMKEKGDIPEGYSVSREKKERFSLILESASTNQTSMYLCASSPWGGSGGEETQYFGPGTRLLVL.

This clone was seen once. V usage is TRBV5-8 and J usage is TRBJ2-2, with 11 bases identical to TRBD2. The CDR3 runs 17 residues. The junction had 6 bases not matched to a gene; V was cut back by 0 bases and J by 5 bases. Germline CDR1 and CDR2: SGHTS and YDEGEE. DNA for the CDR3: TGTGCCAGCAGCTTGGGGACTACTAGCGGGAGAACCGGGGAGCTGTTTTTT. Residues: CASSLGTTSGRTGELFF.

The rearrangement joins TRBV27 to TRBJ2-7, with 7 bases identical to TRBD2. V shed 5 bases and J 2 bases; nucleotides not matched to a gene: 6. CDR3 length: 14 residues. Germline CDR1 MNHEY, CDR2 SMNVEV (reference sequence). The CDR3 nucleotides are TGTGCCAGCAGTCTCCCCGGGACTACCTACGAGCAGTACTTC. Translated, it gives CASSLPGTTYEQYF.

The rearrangement uses TRBV18 and TRBJ2-5; D perhaps matches TRBD2 (5 bases). Germline lookup yields CDR1 KGHSH and CDR2 LQKENI. Deletions cut 5 bases from V and 7 bases from J, with 11 bases between. This CDR3 region has 12 residues. Here the CDR3 DNA reads TGTGCCAGCTCAGTAAGGGAGAGGACCCAGTACTTC. Protein product: CASSVRERTQYF.

The chain links TRBV28 to TRBJ1-2; the D gene is possibly TRBD1 (5 bases). CDR1 MDHEN and CDR2 SYDVKM come from the germline V gene. Trimming cost V 5 bases and J 5 bases, with 18 bases left between them. The CDR3 has 15 amino acids. The CDR3 loop is CASSGGLTVGYGYTF. In DNA form, the CDR3 reads TGTGCCAGCAGTGGGGGGTTAACGGTAGGGTATGGCTACACCTTC.